The 4 T cell receptor beta chains listed next were all sequenced from one sample in a study of tumor-infiltrating lymphocytes in primary liver carcinoma. Scientists recovered RNA and DNA together from approximately 20-30 mg of unsorted bulk tissue. Making TCR beta cDNA involved 400 to 600 ng total RNA and a constant-region primer. ARM-PCR, slightly modified, supplied the TCR beta libraries through three nested multiplex PCR rounds. TRBV1-TRBV30 forward primers paired with a C-beta reverse primer drove the first two PCR rounds, 10 cycles each. MiXCR, run by TCRdb on the multiplex PCR reads, gives a single entry per CDR3 protein. The data contain around 99,000 distinct CDR3 sequences, 65% to 70% of them singletons. The sequencing sample was made of tumor-adjacent normal liver tissue. These receptors were collected from a man in his forties or fifties with primary liver carcinoma and hepatitis B virus infection.

The chain is built from TRBV5-4 and TRBJ2-4; 11 bases map to TRBD2. Germline trimming cut 4 bases from V and 8 bases from J; bases unmatched to any gene: 8. This CDR3 comprises 15 residues. The germline gives CDR1 SGHNT, CDR2 YYREEE (reference sequence). CDR3 loop: CASSGTSGSTYIQYF. DNA of the CDR3: TGTGCCAGCAGCGGAACTAGCGGGAGTACGTACATTCAGTACTTC.

Of note for this clonotype: In this CDR3 the conserved last residue, phenylalanine or tryptophan, is missing, so a read error is likely. V and J are TRBV11-2 and TRBJ2-1, with 9 bases matching TRBD2. Germline V CDR1 and CDR2: SGHAT, FQNNGV. CDR3 length: 18 amino acids. Germline trimming cut 0 bases from V and 0 bases from J; bases unmatched to any gene: 6. Written as DNA, the CDR3 is TGTGCCAGCAGCTTAGATCAGTGGACTAGCGACTCCTACAATGAGCAGTTCCTC. It translates to CASSLDQWTSDSYNEQFL.

As to this clonotype: Being one base from a much bigger clone, this may be a read error. V and J are TRBV10-3 and TRBJ2-3; 9 bases fit TRBD1. The CDR3 runs to 15 residues. The V gene's germline CDR1 is ENHRY and CDR2 SYGVKD. The CDR3 sequence is CVISGTGTDTDTQYF. In DNA, the CDR3 is TGTGTCATCAGTGGGACAGGGACCGACACAGATACGCAGTATTTT.

This clonotype was detected ten times or more. J is TRBJ2-5 and V is TRBV10-3; D uncertain. V lost 0 bases and J lost 5, with 10 bases in between. Germline V CDR1 and CDR2: ENHRY, SYGVKD. The CDR3 runs 14 residues. The CDR3 spells CAISESKLRETQYF. CDR3 nucleotide sequence: TGTGCCATCAGTGAGTCGAAGTTGCGGGAGACCCAGTACTTC.